This TCR beta chain originates from a study of blood T cell repertoires in COVID-19. After removal of 5 bases from V and 2 bases from J, the junction contained 8 bases not matched to a gene. This CDR3 has 15 amino acids. Per germline, CDR1 MNHEY and CDR2 SMNVEV (reference sequence). How the authors handled the data: Amplification with reference gene primers provided the estimates of nucleated cell counts. The repertoire was sequenced with immunoSEQ multiplex PCR; TCRdb's copy has only in-frame clones and lacks some. V, J and clone size are those of that table, while D and trimming were read from the DNA. The sample includes about 120,000 clones, about 72% of them seen just once.

Sequenced input: peripheral blood. This TCR came from a woman aged 60-75 years with acute or convalescent COVID-19. The rearrangement joins TRBV27 to TRBJ2-7, with 8 bases aligning to TRBD2. CDR3 in DNA: TGTGCCAGCAGTCTAAGAGCGGGGGCCACCTACGAGCAGTACTTC. Translation: CASSLRAGATYEQYF.